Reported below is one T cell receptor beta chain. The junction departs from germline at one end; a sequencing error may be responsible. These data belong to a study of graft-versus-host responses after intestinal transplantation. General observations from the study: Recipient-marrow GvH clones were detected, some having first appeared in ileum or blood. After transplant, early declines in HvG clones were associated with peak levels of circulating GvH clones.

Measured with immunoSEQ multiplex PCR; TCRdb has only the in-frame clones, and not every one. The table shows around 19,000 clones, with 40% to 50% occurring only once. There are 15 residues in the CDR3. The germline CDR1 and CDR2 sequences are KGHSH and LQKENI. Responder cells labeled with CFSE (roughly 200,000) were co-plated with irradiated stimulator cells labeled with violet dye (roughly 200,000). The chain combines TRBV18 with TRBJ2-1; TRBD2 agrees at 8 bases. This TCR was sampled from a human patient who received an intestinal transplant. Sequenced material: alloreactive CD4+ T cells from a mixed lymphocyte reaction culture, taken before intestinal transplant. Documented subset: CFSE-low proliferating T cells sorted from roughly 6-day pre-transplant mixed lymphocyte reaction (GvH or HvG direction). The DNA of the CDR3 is TGTGCCAGCTCCCCACTAGCGGTCCCCTACAATGAGCAGTTCTTC. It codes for CASSPLAVPYNEQFF.